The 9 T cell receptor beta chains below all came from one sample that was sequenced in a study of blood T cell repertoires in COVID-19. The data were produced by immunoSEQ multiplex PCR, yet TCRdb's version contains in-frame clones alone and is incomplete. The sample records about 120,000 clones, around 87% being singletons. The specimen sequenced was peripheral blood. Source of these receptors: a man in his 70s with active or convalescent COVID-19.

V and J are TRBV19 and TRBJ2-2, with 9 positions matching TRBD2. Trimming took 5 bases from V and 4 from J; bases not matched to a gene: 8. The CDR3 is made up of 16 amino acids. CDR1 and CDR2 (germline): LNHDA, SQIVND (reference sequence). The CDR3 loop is CASSLGTSSGTGELFF. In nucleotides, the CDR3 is TGTGCCAGTAGTCTAGGGACTAGCTCGGGCACCGGGGAGCTGTTTTTT.

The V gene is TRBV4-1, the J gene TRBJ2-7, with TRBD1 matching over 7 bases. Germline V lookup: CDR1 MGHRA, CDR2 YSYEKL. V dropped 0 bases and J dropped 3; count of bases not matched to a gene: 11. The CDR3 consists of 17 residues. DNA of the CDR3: TGCGCCAGCAGCCAAGAACAGTCCGGTCGGGACAGCTACGAGCAGTACTTC. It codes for CASSQEQSGRDSYEQYF.

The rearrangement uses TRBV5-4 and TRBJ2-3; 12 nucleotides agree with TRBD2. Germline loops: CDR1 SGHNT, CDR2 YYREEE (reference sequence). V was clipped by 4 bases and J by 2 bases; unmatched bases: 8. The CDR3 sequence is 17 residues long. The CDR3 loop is CASSRTSGTLFTDTQYF. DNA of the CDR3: TGTGCCAGCAGCCGGACTAGCGGGACCCTATTCACAGATACGCAGTATTTT.

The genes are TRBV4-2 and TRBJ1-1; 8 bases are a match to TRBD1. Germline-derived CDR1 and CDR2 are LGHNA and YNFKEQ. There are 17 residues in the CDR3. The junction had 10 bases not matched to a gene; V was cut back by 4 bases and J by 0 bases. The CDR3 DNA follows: TGTGCCAGCAGCCTACAGGGGGATTTAGTTATGAACACTGAAGCTTTCTTT. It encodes CASSLQGDLVMNTEAFF.

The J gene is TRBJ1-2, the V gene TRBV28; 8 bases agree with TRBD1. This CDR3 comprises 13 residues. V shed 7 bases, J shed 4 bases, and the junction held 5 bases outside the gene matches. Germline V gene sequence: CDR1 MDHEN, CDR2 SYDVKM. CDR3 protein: CASTQQGGYGYTF. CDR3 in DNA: TGTGCCAGCACACAACAGGGGGGCTATGGCTACACCTTC.

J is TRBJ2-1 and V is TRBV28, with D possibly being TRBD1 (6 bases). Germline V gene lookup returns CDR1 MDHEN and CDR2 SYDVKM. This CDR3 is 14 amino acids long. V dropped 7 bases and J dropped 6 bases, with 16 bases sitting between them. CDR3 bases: TGTGCCAGCACCTTAGACAGGTCAACCAATGAGCAGTTCTTC. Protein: CASTLDRSTNEQFF.

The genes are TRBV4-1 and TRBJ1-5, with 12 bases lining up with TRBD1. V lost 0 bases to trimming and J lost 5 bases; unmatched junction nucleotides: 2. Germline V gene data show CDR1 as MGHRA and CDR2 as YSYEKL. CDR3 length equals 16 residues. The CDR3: CASSQEGTGGHQPQHF. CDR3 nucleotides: TGCGCCAGCAGCCAAGAAGGGACAGGGGGCCATCAGCCCCAGCATTTT.

In DNA form, the CDR3 reads TGTGCCGTCTCCGGCCGGGACATTGAGACCCAGTACTTC. This codes for CAVSGRDIETQYF. J is TRBJ2-5 and V is TRBV10-3; maybe TRBD1 (6 bases). V shed 11 bases and J shed 5 bases, with 18 bases lying between them. The length of the CDR3 is 13 residues. Germline V lookup: CDR1 ENHRY, CDR2 SYGVKD.

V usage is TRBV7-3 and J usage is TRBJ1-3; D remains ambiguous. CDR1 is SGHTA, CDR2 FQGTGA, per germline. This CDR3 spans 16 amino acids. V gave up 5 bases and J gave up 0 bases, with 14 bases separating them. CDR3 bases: TGTGCCAGCAGCCCAATGGGCTCTGCCTCTGGAAACACCATATATTTT. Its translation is CASSPMGSASGNTIYF.